This T cell receptor beta chain was found in a study of blood T cell repertoires in COVID-19. The CDR3 has 13 residues. From germline, CDR1 is SNHLY and CDR2 FYNNEI. V was pared by 3 bases and J by 8 bases, with 13 bases between. In the source study's methods: How many nucleated cells were present was estimated from reference gene primer amplification. The data were produced by immunoSEQ multiplex PCR, yet TCRdb's version contains in-frame clones alone and is incomplete. V and J calls and clone size are copied from that table; D and trimming were computed from the DNA. Counted here are hundreds of thousands of clones, over 70% occurring once; the ten biggest clones make up over 8.5%.

This sequence was found in a human donor in a cohort sampled during active COVID-19. The sequencing input was peripheral blood. V and J are TRBV2 and TRBJ1-2, with TRBD1 as a possible D gene (6 bases). The CDR3 coding sequence is TGTGCCAGCAGTGATGTGGGGGCTGGGGGCTACACCTTC. As protein: CASSDVGAGGYTF.